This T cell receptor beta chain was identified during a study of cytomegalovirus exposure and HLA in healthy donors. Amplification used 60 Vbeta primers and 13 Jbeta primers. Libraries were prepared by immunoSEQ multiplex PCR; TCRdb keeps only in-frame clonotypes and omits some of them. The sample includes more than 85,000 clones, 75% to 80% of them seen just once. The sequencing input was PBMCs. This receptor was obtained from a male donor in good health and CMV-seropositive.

The CDR3 DNA is TGTGCCAGTAGTATCAATTCTGAGCAGTTCTTC. Protein sequence: CASSINSEQFF. This chain connects TRBV19 to TRBJ2-1; D is ambiguous. CDR3 length: 11 amino acids. Germline CDR1 is LNHDA and CDR2 is SQIVND (reference sequence). The ends were cut back, 3 bases at V and 9 bases at J, with 6 bases in the middle.